The next 6 T cell receptor beta chains were all read from a single sample in a study of blood T cell repertoires in COVID-19. Using immunoSEQ multiplex PCR, the repertoire was profiled, and TCRdb retains in-frame clones only, with some absent. The sample lists 40,000 or so clones; about 86% were seen once. What was sequenced was peripheral blood. Every receptor here comes from a man aged 40-55 years with active COVID-19.

The chain employs TRBV11-2 and TRBJ2-2; perhaps TRBD1 as D (6 bases). The CDR3 has 15 residues. Germline V gene lookup returns CDR1 SGHAT and CDR2 FQNNGV. The V end was cut by 5 bases, the J end by 7 bases, with 17 bases between. This CDR3 reads CASSRDTGQGGELFF. Written as DNA, the CDR3 is TGTGCCAGCAGCCGAGACACAGGGCAGGGCGGGGAGCTGTTTTTT.

This clone was counted once. This rearrangement joins TRBV28 to TRBJ2-1; 9 bases agree with TRBD2. The CDR3 covers 14 residues. CDR1 is MDHEN, CDR2 SYDVKM, per germline. The V gene end was trimmed by 5 bases and the J gene end by 9 bases; junction bases not matched to a gene: 8. Here the CDR3 DNA reads TGTGCCAGCAGTACGCCGGGACTAGCTATTGAGCAGTTCTTC. This encodes CASSTPGLAIEQFF.

This clone was seen just once. The gene calls are TRBV2 and TRBJ1-2, with D tentatively TRBD1 (6 bases). V lost 10 bases and J lost 8, with 8 bases in between. Germline V CDR1 and CDR2: SNHLY, FYNNEI. This CDR3 contains 9 residues. CDR3 loop: CAMGQGYTF. The CDR3 DNA reads TGTGCCATGGGACAAGGCTACACCTTC.

The chain links TRBV19 to TRBJ1-1, with 9 bases identical to TRBD1. Trimming cost V 5 bases and J 3 bases; bases outside gene matches: 7. The CDR3 runs to 15 residues. Germline V CDR1 and CDR2: LNHDA, SQIVND (reference sequence). CDR3 nucleotide sequence: TGTGCCAGTAGTGGGAGGACAGGGGCATACACTGAAGCTTTCTTT. Protein product: CASSGRTGAYTEAFF.

The rearrangement joins TRBV29-1 to TRBJ1-1; TRBD1 agrees at 7 bases. V gave up 7 bases and J gave up 5 bases; unmatched junction bases: 10. CDR1 and CDR2 from the germline V gene are SQVTM and ANQGSEA. This CDR3 contains 13 residues. DNA for the CDR3: TGCAGCGCCTCAAAGGCAGGGGGAACTGAAGCTTTCTTT. Residues: CSASKAGGTEAFF.

The chain recombines TRBV5-6 with TRBJ1-6, with a tentative D call TRBD1 (6 bases). The CDR3 sequence is 16 residues long. V was trimmed by 5 bases and J by 0 bases, leaving 12 bases between them. The V gene's germline CDR1 is SGHDT and CDR2 YYEEEE. CDR3 region: CASSRTESSYNSPLHF. CDR3 nucleotides: TGTGCCAGCAGTCGGACAGAAAGCTCCTATAATTCACCCCTCCACTTT.